The 8 T cell receptor beta chains reported below all come from one sample, sequenced in a study of blood T cell repertoires in COVID-19. Assay used: immunoSEQ multiplex PCR; TCRdb lists only in-frame clones, some missing. The table lists tens of thousands of clones, around nine tenths of them singletons. The sequencing input was peripheral blood. The receptors shown here come from a man between 45 and 60 years old with COVID-19, enrolled during active disease.

This chain joins TRBV2 and TRBJ2-2, with 10 bases aligning to TRBD2. Germline-derived CDR1 and CDR2 are SNHLY and FYNNEI. The CDR3 covers 15 residues. Trimming cost V 6 bases and J 6 bases; bases outside gene matches: 7. The CDR3 DNA is TGTGCCAGCAGCTTAGGACTAGCGGTGCCCGGGGAGCTGTTTTTT. It yields the protein CASSLGLAVPGELFF. Filled out from reference TRBV2 and TRBJ2-2, the complete variable domain reads EPEVTQTPSHQVTQMGQEVILRCVPISNHLYFYWYRQILGQKVEFLVSFYNNEISEKSEIFDDQFSVERPDGSNFTLKIRSTKLEDSAMYFCASSLGLAVPGELFFGEGSRLTVL.

The chain recombines TRBV5-4 with TRBJ2-2, with a tentative D call TRBD2 (6 bases). The CDR3 has 14 residues. CDR1 is SGHNT, CDR2 YYREEE, per germline (reference sequence). Trimming removed 2 bases from V and 4 bases from J, with 9 bases in between. Here the CDR3 DNA reads TGTGCCAGCAGCTTACCCGGGGGCACCGGGGAGCTGTTTTTT. Amino acid sequence: CASSLPGGTGELFF.

This chain connects TRBV3-1 (or the pseudogene TRBV3-2) to TRBJ1-6; a possible D gene is TRBD1 (6 bases). The CDR3 sequence is 14 residues long. V lost 4 bases and J lost 5, with 9 bases in between. CDR1 is LGHDT and CDR2 is YNNKEL in the germline V gene (reference sequence). The CDR3 DNA reads TGTGCCAGCAGCCGACAGGTAGATAATTCACCCCTCCACTTT. Protein sequence: CASSRQVDNSPLHF.

This clone showed up just a few times. The gene calls are TRBV5-6 and TRBJ2-3, with a possible D match to TRBD1 (5 bases). The length of the CDR3 is 14 residues. The V and J ends lost 7 bases and 3 bases respectively, with 15 bases between them. Germline values: CDR1 SGHDT, CDR2 YYEEEE. Written as DNA, the CDR3 is TGTGCCAGCGGGTGGACATTTAGGACAGATACGCAGTATTTT. It specifies CASGWTFRTDTQYF.

V is TRBV5-1 and J is TRBJ2-1; D might be TRBD1 (6 bases). Trimming took 2 bases from V and 2 from J, leaving 14 bases between them. CDR3 size: 16 residues. CDR1 is SGHRS, CDR2 YFSETQ, per germline. For the CDR3, the DNA is TGCGCCAGCAGCTTACGTCCGAGACAGGCCTACAATGAGCAGTTCTTC. This encodes CASSLRPRQAYNEQFF.

The gene calls are TRBV19 and TRBJ1-5; 7 bases agree with TRBD1. From germline, CDR1 is LNHDA and CDR2 SQIVND (reference sequence). The CDR3 extends over 15 amino acids. Germline trimming cut 5 bases from V and 2 bases from J; bases unmatched to any gene: 6. CDR3 sequence reads: CASSLPGTGNQPQHF. In DNA, the CDR3 is TGTGCCAGTAGTTTGCCCGGGACAGGCAATCAGCCCCAGCATTTT.

This clone was detected only once. This chain connects TRBV6-5 to TRBJ2-1, with a tentative D call TRBD1 (6 bases). V was trimmed by 5 bases and J by 9 bases, leaving 14 bases between them. Germline lookup yields CDR1 MNHEY and CDR2 SVGAGI. CDR3 size: 13 residues. This chain's CDR3 is CASSTNRVAEQFF. CDR3 coding DNA: TGTGCCAGCAGTACCAACAGGGTAGCTGAGCAGTTCTTC.

This clone was observed a single time. The chain has TRBV29-1 and TRBJ1-4; 7 bases are shared with TRBD1. The V segment lost 6 bases and the J segment 5 bases; nucleotides outside the gene matches: 6. The CDR3 is 13 amino acids. Germline V gene lookup returns CDR1 SQVTM and CDR2 ANQGSEA. CDR3 DNA sequence: TGCAGCGTAACAGGGGCGCCAAATGAAAAACTGTTTTTT. Translation: CSVTGAPNEKLFF.